This is a list of T cell receptor beta chains from one sample in a study of blood T cell repertoires in COVID-19. Some clones are missing from TCRdb's copy, which holds only in-frame ones; the method was immunoSEQ multiplex PCR. The sample includes approximately 400,000 clones, 88% seen only once; the top ten take approximately 1.2%. Sequences were obtained from PBMCs or T cells enriched from blood (not recorded which). Receptors originate from a woman under 30 who had recovered from COVID-19. The CDR3 runs from the conserved cysteine through the conserved F or W. The D gene is left open where the match is weak. Some rows have no size entry. The others give once, few or many, or a class for an expanded clone.

length	J	size	D	V	DNA	CDR3
14	TRBJ1-1	NA	TRBD1	TRBV10-2	TGCGCCAGCAGGGACAGGGTGATTGTCACTGAAGCTTTCTTT	CASRDRVIVTEAFF
12	TRBJ2-7	NA	TRBD1	TRBV3-1/TRBV3-2	TGTGCCAGCAGCCAGGACAGGGGGCGAGAGTACTTC	CASSQDRGREYF
17	TRBJ2-7	NA	TRBD2	TRBV2	TGTGCCAGCAGTGAAGCGCGGGGGACTTCCCCCCGAGACGAGCAGTACTTC	CASSEARGTSPRDEQYF
14	TRBJ1-6	NA	TRBD1	TRBV5-1	TGCGCCAGCAGCAGAACAGGGGGCGATTCACCCCTCCACTTT	CASSRTGGDSPLHF
13	TRBJ2-3	NA	NA	TRBV24-1	TGTGCCACCAGTGATGCCGGTGTAGATACGCAGTATTTT	CATSDAGVDTQYF
13	TRBJ1-2	few	NA	TRBV18	TGTGCCAGCTCCCATGACAGTTCCTATGGCTACACCTTC	CASSHDSSYGYTF
16	TRBJ2-7	once	NA	TRBV3-1/TRBV3-2	TGTGCCAGCAGCCTATCGTGGGAGCGGAGCTCCTACGAGCAGTACTTC	CASSLSWERSSYEQYF
15	TRBJ2-5	NA	NA	TRBV9	TGTGCCAGCAGCGTAGGGGGGGGCGTCGGAGAGACCCAGTACTTC	CASSVGGGVGETQYF
13	TRBJ2-7	NA	NA	TRBV19	TGTGCCAGTAGTATCGGGCAGGGTCTCGAGCAGTACTTC	CASSIGQGLEQYF
11	TRBJ1-1	NA	NA	TRBV6-5	TGTGCCACCAAGAGAGACACTGAAGCTTTCTTT	CATKRDTEAFF
15	TRBJ2-1	NA	TRBD2	TRBV19	TGTGCCAGTAGTATTCGAGCGGGGGCCGTGGTGGAGCAGTTCTTC	CASSIRAGAVVEQFF
15	TRBJ1-2	NA	NA	TRBV3-1/TRBV3-2	TGTGCCAGCAGCCAAGACCCTACAGGGAGACATGGCTACACCTTC	CASSQDPTGRHGYTF
16	TRBJ1-2	NA	NA	TRBV6-1	TGTGCCAGCAGTGAAGGAAAGACAGGCCGAAACTATGGCTACACCTTC	CASSEGKTGRNYGYTF
13	TRBJ2-7	NA	NA	TRBV6-5	TGTGCCAGCAGTCGGACGGGGACCTACGAGCAGTACTTC	CASSRTGTYEQYF
17	TRBJ2-7	NA	TRBD2	TRBV18	TGTGCCAGCTCACCATCCGGAGTAGCGGGGGTTGGAGAAGAGCAGTACTTC	CASSPSGVAGVGEEQYF
13	TRBJ1-2	NA	TRBD1	TRBV30	TGTGCCTGGAGTGACAGGGGAATAGAAGGCTACACCTTC	CAWSDRGIEGYTF
17	TRBJ1-2	NA	TRBD1	TRBV29-1	TGCAGCGTTGAGGACCGGGACAGAAACATTAGGGGCTATGGCTACACCTTC	CSVEDRDRNIRGYGYTF
15	TRBJ1-2	NA	NA	TRBV4-1	TGCGCCAGCAGCCAAGATCTCCAGGCCCGCTATGGCTACACCTTC	CASSQDLQARYGYTF
15	TRBJ2-2	NA	NA	TRBV9	TGTGCCAGCAGCGTAAAGGGACTCCGGGCCGGGGAGCTGTTTTTT	CASSVKGLRAGELFF
14	TRBJ2-3	NA	TRBD1	TRBV7-3	TGTGCCAGCAGCTGGGACAGCCACACAGATACGCAGTATTTT	CASSWDSHTDTQYF
13	TRBJ2-1	NA	TRBD1	TRBV13	TGTGCCAGCAGATCTACAGGGGTTCGTGAGCAGTTCTTC	CASRSTGVREQFF
12	TRBJ1-2	NA	NA	TRBV5-1	TGCGCCAGCAGCTTGGACAGCTATGGCTACACCTTC	CASSLDSYGYTF
16	TRBJ1-1	NA	TRBD1	TRBV2	TGTGCCAGCAGTTCAACCGGGACAGGGAAAGGCACTGAAGCTTTCTTT	CASSSTGTGKGTEAFF
13	TRBJ1-3	NA	NA	TRBV15	TGTGCCACCGGGCACCCATCTGGAAACACCATATATTTT	CATGHPSGNTIYF
15	TRBJ2-7	NA	NA	TRBV6-6	TGTGCCAGCAGTGCCGGCATAGGAGGCTCCTACGAGCAGTACTTC	CASSAGIGGSYEQYF
17	TRBJ2-2	NA	TRBD1	TRBV9	TGTGCCAGCAGCGCCCTTCCAGGGGGCCGGCTAACCGGGGAGCTGTTTTTT	CASSALPGGRLTGELFF
14	TRBJ1-1	NA	TRBD1	TRBV5-4	TGTGCCAGCAGCTTCCGGGACAGGGCCACTGAAGCTTTCTTT	CASSFRDRATEAFF
17	TRBJ2-6	NA	NA	TRBV27	TGTGCCAGCAGGCCTCTAACCGAGAGCTCTGGGGCCAACGTCCTGACTTTC	CASRPLTESSGANVLTF
16	TRBJ1-2	NA	TRBD1	TRBV7-6	TGTGCCAGCAGCTCCCTCCAGGGGGCCTCCAACTATGGCTACACCTTC	CASSSLQGASNYGYTF
12	TRBJ1-1	NA	NA	TRBV6-5	TGTGCCTATTCACCCGCCGAGGGAAAAGCTTTCTTT	CAYSPAEGKAFF
15	TRBJ1-1	NA	NA	TRBV30	TGTGCCTGGAGGGGGGCCGAGACCTTGAACACTGAAGCTTTCTTT	CAWRGAETLNTEAFF
15	TRBJ2-7	NA	TRBD1	TRBV29-1	TGCAGCGTGGGCAATCCGGGACAGGGGGACTACGAGCAGTACTTC	CSVGNPGQGDYEQYF
16	TRBJ2-3	NA	NA	TRBV5-4	TGTGCCAGCAGCCGCCCTGGAGGGCGCCGCGCAGATACGCAGTATTTT	CASSRPGGRRADTQYF
18	TRBJ2-3	once	TRBD2	TRBV7-6	TGTGCCAGCAGCTTAGGGCCCCCTGCGGGGGGGCGCGGAGATACGCAGTATTTT	CASSLGPPAGGRGDTQYF
15	TRBJ2-1	NA	NA	TRBV4-1	TGCGCCAGCAGCCAAGAGGGAACCCCCCCGGGGGAGCAGTTCTTC	CASSQEGTPPGEQFF
13	TRBJ2-5	NA	TRBD1	TRBV25-1	TGTGCCAGCTCAGATGGGACAGAAGAGACCCAGTACTTC	CASSDGTEETQYF
16	TRBJ2-3	NA	TRBD2	TRBV7-9	TGTGCCAGCAGCTTAGCGGCTAGCGGGAGCACAGATACGCAGTATTTT	CASSLAASGSTDTQYF
17	TRBJ1-5	NA	TRBD1	TRBV2	TGTGCCAGCAGTGAAAACCGGGACAGTTATAGCAATCAGCCCCAGCATTTT	CASSENRDSYSNQPQHF
15	TRBJ2-3	NA	NA	TRBV11-2	TGTGCCAGCAGCTTAGTTTACCTCGAGACAGATACGCAGTATTTT	CASSLVYLETDTQYF
11	TRBJ2-7	NA	NA	TRBV27	TGTGCCAGCAGCCCTGCCTACGAGCAGTACTTC	CASSPAYEQYF
15	TRBJ2-7	NA	NA	TRBV28	TGTGCCAGCAGTTCTCGGACACGGAGCTCCTACGAGCAGTACTTC	CASSSRTRSSYEQYF
16	TRBJ1-2	NA	TRBD1	TRBV30	TGTGCCTGGAGTGGCGAACCGGGACAGGGATATTATGGCTACACCTTC	CAWSGEPGQGYYGYTF
13	TRBJ2-1	once	NA	TRBV7-2	TGTGCCAGCAGACCCAGCTCCTACAATGAGCAGTTCTTC	CASRPSSYNEQFF
14	TRBJ1-3	NA	NA	TRBV18	TGTGCCAGCTCACCACCGAGGGTCGGAAACACCATATATTTT	CASSPPRVGNTIYF
15	TRBJ2-1	NA	TRBD2	TRBV6-4	TGTGCCAGCAGTCCGCGGGGGGGCTCCTACAATGAGCAGTTCTTC	CASSPRGGSYNEQFF
14	TRBJ2-5	NA	NA	TRBV7-2	TGTGCCAGCAGCCAGACAGCCGTTCAAGAGACCCAGTACTTC	CASSQTAVQETQYF
17	TRBJ2-3	NA	TRBD2	TRBV18	TGTGCCAGCTCACCACTTGCGGGGGGGCCAAACACAGATACGCAGTATTTT	CASSPLAGGPNTDTQYF
14	TRBJ1-5	NA	NA	TRBV7-8	TGTGCCAGCAGCTTAGTACAGGGAAATCAGCCCCAGCATTTT	CASSLVQGNQPQHF
17	TRBJ2-2	NA	TRBD1	TRBV5-4	TGTGCCAGCAGCAAGGGACAGGGGGCTTTGAACACCGGGGAGCTGTTTTTT	CASSKGQGALNTGELFF
15	TRBJ1-4	NA	TRBD1	TRBV7-9	TGTGCCAGCAGCCGAACGACAGGGACGCATGAAAAACTGTTTTTT	CASSRTTGTHEKLFF
13	TRBJ1-5	NA	NA	TRBV6-5	TGTGCCAGCACTACCGGGGTGGGACAGCCCCAGCATTTT	CASTTGVGQPQHF
16	TRBJ2-5	NA	TRBD1	TRBV5-1	TGCGCCAGCAGCTTGGATGTTTCAGGGGGCAGGGAGACCCAGTACTTC	CASSLDVSGGRETQYF